This TCR beta chain was identified during a study of cytomegalovirus exposure and HLA in healthy donors. Use of 60 Vbeta and 13 Jbeta primers characterized the PCR. Profiled with immunoSEQ multiplex PCR; TCRdb holds only in-frame clones, not every one. The sample has around 130,000 clones; 75% to 90% are singletons. The specimen was PBMCs. This clonotype was obtained from a female donor in good health and CMV-seronegative.

CDR3 nucleotides: TGTGCCTGGAGTGTACGGGGACACCAACAAGAGACCCAGTACTTC. This translates into CAWSVRGHQQETQYF. V is TRBV30 and J is TRBJ2-5; D may be TRBD1 (6 bases). The V gene's germline CDR1 is GTSNPN and CDR2 SVGIG (reference sequence). This CDR3 comprises 15 residues. With 0 bases removed from V and 2 bases from J, the gap between germline ends came to 13 bases.